This TCR beta chain was found in a study of T cells in Graves' hyperthyroidism and ophthalmopathy. Notes on the study in general: Before onset, by a median of around 6.4 months, the model predicted ophthalmopathy. Stable hyperthyroidism and ophthalmopathy were separated using 13 V-J signatures.

The CDR3 is 14 residues long. Between the trimmed V and J ends, which lost 6 bases and 1 base, there was a span of 12 bases. Germline CDR1 LNHDA, CDR2 SQIVND (reference sequence). This clonotype was seen repeatedly, ten times or more. Its antigen is not known. From RNA transcripts, TCR beta CDR3 regions were amplified. During a first-round RT-PCR of the TCR CDR3, the HTBI primer set was used. TCRdb ran MiXCR on the multiplex PCR reads and lists one entry per CDR3 protein. The sample yields 450,000 to 550,000 distinct CDR3 sequences, around 22% seen once. Inclusion characteristics of ophthalmopathy patients comprised a Clinical Activity Score of at least 3, a NOSPECS grade of at least 4, and duration under 3 months. Each diagnosis was grounded in clinical symptoms, serum thyroxine and TRAb, thyroid ultrasound, and orbital computed tomography.

The chain couples TRBV19 to TRBJ1-1; maybe TRBD1 (6 bases). This clonotype was sampled from a woman aged 25 to 39 with Graves' ophthalmopathy. Sequenced material: blood. The CDR3: CASSFTGSNTEAFF. The CDR3 DNA follows: TGTGCCAGTAGCTTTACAGGGTCGAACACTGAAGCTTTCTTT.